These 6 T cell receptor beta chains came from one sample sequenced in a study of blood T cell repertoires in COVID-19. Sequenced by immunoSEQ multiplex PCR; TCRdb stores in-frame clones only, minus some. Here the sample spans nearly 250,000 clones, approximately 82% being singletons. The source material was peripheral blood. These receptors were obtained from a woman of 80 years or more with acute or convalescent COVID-19.

The chain links TRBV2 to TRBJ1-4, with D possibly being TRBD1 (5 bases). The germline V gene has CDR1 SNHLY and CDR2 FYNNEI. Trimming removed 6 bases from V and 3 bases from J, with 14 bases in between. CDR3 length: 15 residues. CDR3 sequence: CASRPRQSSNEKLFF. The CDR3, as DNA: TGTGCCAGCAGACCCCGACAGAGCTCTAATGAAAAACTGTTTTTT. Based on the CDR3 plus reference TRBV2 and TRBJ1-4, the full variable domain is EPEVTQTPSHQVTQMGQEVILRCVPISNHLYFYWYRQILGQKVEFLVSFYNNEISEKSEIFDDQFSVERPDGSNFTLKIRSTKLEDSAMYFCASRPRQSSNEKLFFGSGTQLSVL.

J is TRBJ1-5 and V is TRBV18; D is ambiguous. This CDR3 is built from 16 residues. V dropped 6 bases and J dropped 3 bases, with 18 bases sitting between them. CDR1 KGHSH and CDR2 LQKENI come from the germline V gene. CDR3 bases: TGTGCCAGCTCCCCTCAAACCGGCGGCAACAATCAGCCCCAGCATTTT. This translates into CASSPQTGGNNQPQHF.

Notes on this clone: The sample carries other DNA sequences with the same CDR3. The chain employs TRBV19 and TRBJ1-6; 7 bases align to TRBD1. The germline gives CDR1 LNHDA, CDR2 SQIVND (reference sequence). The V and J ends lost 4 bases and 5 bases, in that order; junction bases with no gene match: 2. The length of the CDR3 is 14 residues. The CDR3 reads CASSTGQNNSPLHF. CDR3 in DNA: TGTGCCAGTAGTACGGGACAGAATAATTCACCCCTCCACTTT.

The gene calls are TRBV4-1 and TRBJ2-2, with 8 bases identical to TRBD2. J lost 3 bases, V lost 0 bases, and 6 bases had no gene match. The CDR3 extends over 17 amino acids. CDR1 and CDR2 (germline): MGHRA, YSYEKL. CDR3 in DNA: TGCGCCAGCAGCCAAGATCTTTTCGGGGGGGACACCGGGGAGCTGTTTTTT. Its translation: CASSQDLFGGDTGELFF.

V is TRBV5-6 and J is TRBJ1-6; the D gene is possibly TRBD1 (6 bases). This CDR3 is 14 amino acids long. Germline CDR1 and CDR2: SGHDT and YYEEEE. Trimming left V 6 bases short and J 7 bases short, with 14 bases between. The CDR3 spells CASKSGDSNSPLHF. The CDR3 DNA reads TGTGCCAGCAAGTCAGGGGATTCCAATTCACCCCTCCACTTT.

V is TRBV2 and J is TRBJ1-2, with D possibly matching TRBD1 (6 bases). V was trimmed by 9 bases and J by 3 bases, leaving 11 bases between them. Germline V gene sequence: CDR1 SNHLY, CDR2 FYNNEI. CDR3 length equals 12 residues. For the CDR3, the DNA is TGTGCCAGGGCGGACAGCCACTATGGCTACACCTTC. Protein product: CARADSHYGYTF.